The entry that follows covers one T cell receptor (beta chain) sequence. The entry originates in a study of blood T cell repertoires in COVID-19. Looking at the study overall: Sites across the United States, Italy and Spain contributed samples from acute and convalescent COVID-19. The cDNA or gDNA used as material had been derived from T cells, B-cell-depleted T cells, or PBMCs.

V lost 6 bases and J lost 2; bases outside the gene matches: 9. CDR3 length: 16 amino acids. Germline CDR1 ENHRY, CDR2 SYGVKD. In the source study's methods: By means of reference gene primer amplification, nucleated cell counts were estimated. Measured with immunoSEQ multiplex PCR; TCRdb has only the in-frame clones, and not every one. That table supplies the V and J calls and clone size; D and trimming were determined from the DNA. The table records about 160,000 clones, under 85% of them present only once. This chain uses TRBV10-3 with TRBJ2-2; 7 nucleotides match TRBD2. The clonotype originates from a man between 65 and 80 years old who had recovered from COVID-19. The sequenced material came from peripheral blood. The CDR3 reads CAIRRASGTNTGELFF. CDR3 bases: TGTGCCATCAGGAGGGCTAGCGGAACCAACACCGGGGAGCTGTTTTTT.